The TCR beta chain under discussion was sequenced for a study of radiotherapy plus CTLA-4 blockade in lung cancer. Study background: Disease control reached less than 40%, with objective responses in roughly 19%.

TCRdb keeps only in-frame clones here, not all; method: immunoSEQ multiplex PCR. The data show roughly 44,000 clones, 76% seen once. Receiving focal radiation plus CTLA-4 blockade with ipilimumab were patients who had chemo-refractory metastatic non-small-cell lung cancer. This clone has a handful of counts. Antigen specificity is unknown. Whole-study results and caveats: After treatment with radiotherapy plus ipilimumab, TCR clones that came from the tumor expanded in blood.

Per germline, CDR1 SGHRS and CDR2 YFSETQ. This CDR3 is built from 13 residues. V shed 2 bases and J shed 0 bases, with 5 bases lying between them. V gene TRBV5-1 combines with J gene TRBJ1-1; D is undetermined. The sequence was collected from a human donor with non-small cell lung cancer who had stable disease on radiotherapy plus ipilimumab. Sequenced material: peripheral blood, taken from a patient treated with radiotherapy plus ipilimumab. The CDR3 nucleotides read TGCGCCAGCAGCTTTACATTGAACACTGAAGCTTTCTTT. Its translation is CASSFTLNTEAFF.